This T cell receptor (beta chain) was captured by sequencing in a study of blood T cell repertoires in COVID-19. Study-level information: PBMCs, B-cell-depleted T cells, or T cells were the source of the cDNA or gDNA that made up the material.

TCRdb's table, derived via immunoSEQ multiplex PCR, lists solely in-frame clones and lacks some. This sample yields about 33,000 clones, of which approximately 85% are seen a single time; 6.5% to 7.5% belongs to the top ten. Trimming removed 2 bases at V and 5 bases at J, with 14 bases between. The CDR3 contains 15 residues. CDR1 and CDR2 (germline): MNHNS, SASEGT. The material sequenced was peripheral blood. The chain links TRBV6-1 to TRBJ2-3, with D possibly matching TRBD2 (6 bases). The source of this sequence is a man aged 60 to 75 with active COVID-19. This CDR3 is CASSESLVGGDTQYF. The CDR3 DNA reads as TGTGCCAGCAGTGAATCCCTCGTCGGGGGAGATACGCAGTATTTT.